The clone carrying this TCR beta chain has a handful of counts. In TCRdb, the 5' RACE reads were re-called with MiXCR into one record per CDR3 protein. This sample has about 38,000 distinct CDR3 sequences, with 7% to 10% found just once. This CDR3 contains 13 residues. The ends were cut back, 0 bases at V and 8 bases at J, with 14 bases in the middle. The germline V gene encodes CDR1 SQVTM and CDR2 ANQGSEA. This sample was included in a study of chronic HIV infection and antiretroviral therapy. The sequenced sample was peripheral blood. This sequence originates from an adult who had HIV and had not received antiretroviral therapy, or was an uninfected healthy control (not recorded which). The genes are TRBV29-1 and TRBJ2-7; D unresolved. CDR3 DNA: TGCAGCGTTGAAGATCAGGACCCCTCCAAGCAGTACTTC. It yields the protein CSVEDQDPSKQYF.